The sequence of this T cell receptor beta chain was determined in a study of cytomegalovirus exposure and HLA in healthy donors. The study's findings and limits: The study had only CMV serostatus as immune exposure information.

As concerns this clone: As yet, its antigen is unknown.

PCR employed 60 Vbeta and 13 Jbeta primers. Data came from immunoSEQ multiplex PCR; TCRdb stores just in-frame clones and leaves some out. The repertoire consists of some 110,000 clones, with approximately 80% occurring once and the leading ten covering roughly 6%. Samples came from healthy bone marrow donors. With V trimmed by 4 bases and J by 4 bases, 7 bases remained unmatched. Germline CDR1 reads SGHKS; CDR2 reads YYEKEE (reference sequence). The CDR3 runs to 15 residues. This receptor was taken from a male donor in good health and CMV-seronegative. Specimen: PBMCs. The gene calls are TRBV5-5 and TRBJ1-2; 10 nucleotides align to TRBD1. Here the CDR3 reads CASSLDRGRIYGYTF. The CDR3 DNA reads as TGTGCCAGCAGCCTCGACAGGGGGCGGATCTATGGCTACACCTTC.